The 29 T cell receptor beta chains below were found in one sample sequenced in a study of T-cell reconstitution after alpha-beta-depleted transplantation in children (dated by TCRdb to about 2016). The library was produced with PCR. The listed sequencing device is Illumina HiSeq 2500. Molecular barcoding was employed in the preparation of TCR libraries, with unique molecular identifiers being used to normalize TCRbeta repertoire quantification. TCRdb handled the public reads itself, with Q25 trimming in fastp and clone calling in MiXCR, and kept productive beta chains. One record per CDR3 amino acid sequence lists the most common genes and DNA. This sample has 490,000 or so distinct CDR3 sequences in its table, and roughly an eighth of those were observed once. Together, the top ten hold around 6.1% of the sample. This specimen consisted of PBMCs from the stem cell graft donor, obtained from the stem cell graft. The receptor set was obtained from a human donor who donated a stem cell graft to a child with combined immunodeficiency.

This clonotype was counted only a few times. The chain joins TRBV28 to TRBJ2-5; TRBD1 matches 9 bases. From germline, CDR1 is MDHEN and CDR2 SYDVKM. The trim removed 6 bases at V and 4 bases at J, leaving 6 bases unmatched. The CDR3 loop spans 14 amino acids. The CDR3 DNA reads TGTGCCAGCAGCCGAGACAGGGGGATAGAGACCCAGTACTTC. Protein product: CASSRDRGIETQYF.

Points on this clonotype: A read error may produce the germline difference seen at one junction end. This chain uses TRBV20-1 with TRBJ2-1; D call uncertain. The CDR3 has 14 residues. Per germline, CDR1 DFQATT and CDR2 SNEGSKA (reference sequence). CDR3 sequence (DNA): TGCAGTGCTAGAGAAAAACTACGGCGGAATGGGCAGTTCTTC. Translation gives CSAREKLRRNGQFF.

This clonotype was recorded at least ten times. V is TRBV4-3 and J is TRBJ2-2; 12 nucleotides agree with TRBD2. In germline, CDR1 is LGHNA, CDR2 YSLEER. The V gene end was trimmed by 0 bases and the J gene end by 4 bases; junction bases not matched to a gene: 9. There are 19 residues in the CDR3. CDR3 loop: CASSQDLAGGPFGTGELFF. Here the CDR3 DNA reads TGCGCCAGCAGCCAAGATCTAGCGGGAGGGCCCTTTGGCACCGGGGAGCTGTTTTTT.

Only one count was recorded for this clonotype. The chain has TRBV9 and TRBJ1-5; D ambiguous. CDR1 and CDR2 from the germline V gene are SGDLS and YYNGEE. This CDR3 region has 14 residues. V lost 3 bases, J lost 3 bases, and 10 bases lay in between. This CDR3 reads CASSAGPNNQPQHF. The CDR3 bases are TGTGCCAGCAGCGCCGGACCGAACAATCAGCCCCAGCATTTT.

This clonotype has more than one count but fewer than ten. The rearrangement uses TRBV6-5 and TRBJ2-2; TRBD2 matches 8 bases. This CDR3 contains 17 residues. Germline CDR1 MNHEY, CDR2 SVGAGI. Losses at the gene ends were 0 bases for V and 7 bases for J; bases not matched to a gene: 10. The DNA for the CDR3 is TGTGCCAGCAGTTACTCGCGCGGGGGGCCGGGGGGCGGGGAGCTGTTTTTT. Amino acid sequence: CASSYSRGGPGGGELFF.

The V gene is TRBV6-2 or TRBV6-3, the J gene TRBJ1-1, with TRBD1 matching over 8 bases. The germline V gene encodes CDR1 MNHEY and CDR2 SVGEGT. This CDR3 has 16 amino acids. V gave up 5 bases and J gave up 0 bases; unmatched junction bases: 8. CDR3 coding DNA: TGTGCCAGCAGTCAGGACAGGGCGGTTTTGAACACTGAAGCTTTCTTT. Translating gives CASSQDRAVLNTEAFF.

The chain uses TRBV5-1 and TRBJ2-1; TRBD1 aligns across 8 bases. This CDR3 has 16 amino acids. Germline V CDR1 and CDR2: SGHRS, YFSETQ. The ends lost 7 bases at V and 1 base at J; junction bases unmatched: 10. The CDR3 protein is CASLRTTGVSYNEQFF. For the CDR3, the DNA is TGCGCCAGCTTACGTACGACAGGGGTGTCCTACAATGAGCAGTTCTTC.

The rearrangement links TRBV7-2 to TRBJ2-5; D remains ambiguous. Germline V CDR1 and CDR2: SGHTA, FQGNSA. V lost 5 bases to trimming and J lost 2 bases, with 12 bases between them. The CDR3 spans 14 residues. The CDR3 DNA reads TGTGCCAGCAGCCCCCAGAGTTCTCAAGAGACCCAGTACTTC. Encoded protein: CASSPQSSQETQYF.

This clonotype was recorded a few times. V and J are TRBV20-1 and TRBJ2-7, with D perhaps matching TRBD2 (5 bases). This CDR3 has 14 residues. Germline V lookup: CDR1 DFQATT, CDR2 SNEGSKA (reference sequence). V was trimmed by 6 bases and J by 5 bases, leaving 20 bases between them. The CDR3 loop is CSALTPGVGDEQYF. The CDR3 coding sequence is TGCAGTGCACTAACACCCGGGGTGGGTGACGAGCAGTACTTC.

The rearrangement uses TRBV24-1 and TRBJ1-1, with D unclear. CDR3 length: 14 amino acids. The V gene lost 7 bases and the J gene lost 1 base, with 12 bases spanning the gap. Germline lookup yields CDR1 KGHDR and CDR2 SFDVKD. The CDR3 coding sequence is TGTGCCACCAGGTCGAGGTATGCGAACACTGAAGCTTTCTTT. Its translation is CATRSRYANTEAFF.

In this sample, this clonotype turned up many times. This chain connects TRBV6-5 to TRBJ1-1, with TRBD1 matching over 8 bases. Trimming removed 1 base from V and 1 base from J; junction bases left unmatched: 2. The CDR3 is made up of 15 amino acids. Germline assignment: CDR1 MNHEY and CDR2 SVGAGI. The CDR3 region is CASSYFGTGNTEAFF. The CDR3 DNA reads as TGTGCCAGCAGTTACTTTGGGACAGGGAACACTGAAGCTTTCTTT.

In its sample, this clonotype was seen a few times. This chain uses TRBV20-1 with TRBJ2-3; 9 bases align to TRBD1. The CDR3 contains 14 residues. CDR1 and CDR2 (germline): DFQATT, SNEGSKA (reference sequence). V lost 5 bases and J lost 4; bases outside the gene matches: 7. The chain's CDR3 is CSAQGTGPADTQYF. The CDR3 DNA is TGCAGTGCTCAAGGGACAGGGCCTGCAGATACGCAGTATTTT.

This clonotype came up a few times. This chain links TRBV20-1 with TRBJ2-4; D unclear. The CDR3 loop spans 13 amino acids. Germline V gene sequence: CDR1 DFQATT, CDR2 SNEGSKA (reference sequence). The ends were cut back, 6 bases at V and 2 bases at J, with 11 bases in the middle. Here the CDR3 DNA reads TGCAGTGCCACGACACTAACCAAAAACATTCAGTACTTC. It encodes CSATTLTKNIQYF.

A remark on this clonotype: A single base separates this from a much larger clone, so it may be a read error. The chain recombines TRBV11-1 with TRBJ2-5, with D tentatively TRBD2 (5 bases). Germline values: CDR1 SGHAT, CDR2 FQDESV (reference sequence). This CDR3 is 13 amino acids long. The germline V and J ends were trimmed by 4 bases and 6 bases, with 12 bases remaining between them. The chain's CDR3 is CASSSSGGKTQYF. Here the CDR3 DNA reads TGTGCCAGCAGCTCTTCAGGAGGTAAGACCCAGTACTTC.

This chain joins TRBV18 and TRBJ1-1; D is possibly TRBD1 (5 bases). The ends were cut back, 6 bases at V and 1 base at J, with 15 bases in the middle. The CDR3 is 15 residues long. Germline CDR1 KGHSH, CDR2 LQKENI. The CDR3 protein is CASSEGGTTNTEAFF. The CDR3 coding sequence is TGTGCCAGCTCCGAGGGAGGGACCACGAACACTGAAGCTTTCTTT.

This clonotype occurred a few times. V is TRBV12-3 or TRBV12-4 and J is TRBJ2-7; no clear D gene. V lost 6 bases and J lost 2, with 11 bases in between. The CDR3 is 13 residues long. The CDR3 region has the DNA TGTGCCAGCAGCCACCACGGGCCCTACGAGCAGTACTTC. Translated: CASSHHGPYEQYF.

A few counts support this clonotype. The chain has TRBV4-3 and TRBJ2-1; weak D call: TRBD2 (5 bases). Trimming cost V 0 bases and J 6 bases, with 12 bases left between them. The germline V gene encodes CDR1 LGHNA and CDR2 YSLEER. The CDR3 consists of 15 residues. The CDR3 sequence: CASSQDITRTNEQFF. Here the CDR3 DNA reads TGCGCCAGCAGCCAAGATATCACTAGGACCAATGAGCAGTTCTTC.

This clonotype was seen a few times. Written as DNA, the CDR3 is TGTGCCAGCAGCTCGGCTGATGTGGGCAGGGCCCAAGAGACCCAGTACTTC. Its protein product is CASSSADVGRAQETQYF. The chain carries TRBV7-9 and TRBJ2-5; TRBD1 might be the D (5 bases). Germline values: CDR1 SEHNR, CDR2 FQNEAQ (reference sequence). V was pared by 4 bases and J by 1 base, with 19 bases between. CDR3 length: 17 residues.

The sample holds many counts of this clonotype. The chain employs TRBV12-3 or TRBV12-4 and TRBJ2-1; tentative D call: TRBD2 (5 bases). V was clipped by 5 bases and J by 8 bases, with 19 bases between them. This CDR3 is 15 amino acids long. The DNA of the CDR3 is TGTGCCAGCAGTCCGGACTCTCCTGGTGTGGATGAGCAGTTCTTC. Amino acids: CASSPDSPGVDEQFF.

This CDR3 is CASRWDRGYEQYF. The CDR3 DNA is TGTGCCAGCAGGTGGGACAGGGGTTACGAGCAGTACTTC. This chain uses TRBV6-1 with TRBJ2-7; 10 bases agree with TRBD1. Trimming removed 6 bases from V and 4 bases from J; junction bases left unmatched: 3. The CDR3 runs 13 residues. Germline lookup yields CDR1 MNHNS and CDR2 SASEGT.

The chain combines TRBV29-1 with TRBJ2-1; D possibly corresponds to TRBD2 (6 bases). Germline V gene sequence: CDR1 SQVTM, CDR2 ANQGSEA. The V end was cut by 3 bases, the J end by 0 bases, with 12 bases between. There are 15 residues in the CDR3. The CDR3: CSVDISGSSYNEQFF. Written as DNA, the CDR3 is TGCAGCGTTGATATTAGCGGAAGCTCCTACAATGAGCAGTTCTTC.

This clonotype was counted a few times. The CDR3 sequence: CSAEAGGNTIYF. The CDR3, as DNA: TGCAGTGCTGAGGCAGGGGGAAACACCATATATTTT. The chain joins TRBV20-1 to TRBJ1-3; D is perhaps TRBD1 (5 bases). Trimming pared 5 bases from V and 4 bases from J, leaving 9 bases between. The germline CDR1 and CDR2 sequences are DFQATT and SNEGSKA (reference sequence). This CDR3 is 12 amino acids long.

This clonotype was detected only a few times. This chain uses TRBV7-8 with TRBJ1-2; 11 bases are shared with TRBD1. The V segment lost 4 bases and the J segment 7 bases; nucleotides outside the gene matches: 8. This CDR3 has 15 amino acids. From germline, CDR1 is SGHVS and CDR2 FQNEAQ. As DNA, the CDR3 is TGTGCCAGCAGCTGGCGTCCGGGACAGGGGGTTGGCTACACCTTC. Encoded protein: CASSWRPGQGVGYTF.

This clonotype was found a few times. The chain has TRBV4-3 and TRBJ2-2; perhaps TRBD1 as D (5 bases). This CDR3 contains 16 residues. Per germline, CDR1 LGHNA and CDR2 YSLEER. V was shortened by 4 bases and J by 9 bases, with 21 bases between the two germline ends. The CDR3 protein is CASSPGGAQVGRELFF. The DNA of the CDR3 is TGCGCCAGCAGCCCCGGTGGGGCCCAAGTCGGCAGGGAGCTGTTTTTT.

The chain recombines TRBV7-9 with TRBJ2-2; possible D gene TRBD2, 6 bases. Germline-derived CDR1 and CDR2 are SEHNR and FQNEAQ (reference sequence). The CDR3 totals 16 residues. V shed 6 bases and J shed 0 bases, with 14 bases lying between them. The CDR3 here is CASSFVRDSNTGELFF. The CDR3 DNA is TGTGCCAGCAGTTTCGTCCGGGACTCGAACACCGGGGAGCTGTTTTTT.

This clonotype has at least ten counts. V and J are TRBV4-3 and TRBJ1-2; TRBD1 is a possible D gene (5 bases). Germline CDR1 and CDR2: LGHNA and YSLEER. The CDR3 has 15 amino acids. Trimming took 1 base from V and 5 from J, leaving 14 bases between them. CDR3 in amino acids: CASSQGFSGGYGYTF. CDR3 in DNA: TGCGCCAGCAGCCAAGGTTTTTCCGGGGGTTATGGCTACACCTTC.

This clonotype was recorded many times. The chain couples TRBV9 to TRBJ2-6; D call uncertain. Germline CDR1 and CDR2: SGDLS and YYNGEE. The V gene lost 2 bases and the J gene lost 0 bases, with 6 bases spanning the gap. The CDR3 is 15 amino acids. The CDR3 DNA follows: TGTGCCAGCAGCGTGCGGAGCTCTGGGGCCAACGTCCTGACTTTC. It is translated as CASSVRSSGANVLTF.

This clonotype came up many times. This chain uses TRBV12-3 or TRBV12-4 with TRBJ2-1; D is unclear. Trimming left V 5 bases short and J 9 bases short, with 11 bases between. This CDR3 contains 12 residues. The CDR3 region has the DNA TGTGCCAGCAGTAGACCGTCGGTTGAGCAGTTCTTC. Translating it yields CASSRPSVEQFF.

CDR3 coding DNA: TGTGCCTGGAGAAAAACCCCTGACAACTATGGCTACACCTTC. Protein: CAWRKTPDNYGYTF. The genes are TRBV30 and TRBJ1-2, with unresolved D. Trimming cost V 3 bases and J 2 bases, with 13 bases left between them. CDR1 and CDR2 from the germline V gene are GTSNPN and SVGIG (reference sequence). The CDR3 sequence is 14 residues long.